This is a list of T cell receptor beta chains from one sample in a study of blood T cells in healthy people across ages. TCRdb re-called the 5' RACE reads with MiXCR, one entry per CDR3 protein. The sample lists about 640,000 distinct CDR3 sequences; 40% to 45% were seen once. Specimen: blood. All receptors come from an elderly man in good health. The CDR3 runs from the conserved cysteine through the conserved F or W. The D gene is left open where the match is weak. Some rows mark clone size as missing; the rest say once, few, many or name a class of expanded clone.

clone_size	d_call	v_call	j_call	cdr3_nt	cdr3_aa
NA	NA	TRBV20-1	TRBJ1-2	TGCAGTGCTCCCGAGAGGGGAACAGTTCCTAACTATGGCTACACCTTC	CSAPERGTVPNYGYTF
NA	NA	TRBV7-9	TRBJ2-1	TGTGCCAGCAGCTTAGATAGGGGGGAAATCTACAATGAGCAGTTCTTC	CASSLDRGEIYNEQFF
NA	NA	TRBV6-1	TRBJ2-1	TGTGCCAGCAGCCCCTCTCGGGATGAGCAGTTCTTC	CASSPSRDEQFF
few	NA	TRBV21-1	TRBJ2-5	TGTGCCAGCAGCAAAGATCCAGGGGAGGGGGAGACCCAGTACTTC	CASSKDPGEGETQYF
NA	NA	TRBV7-9	TRBJ1-2	TGTGCCAGCAGCTTAGCTAACCGGGATGGCTACACCTTC	CASSLANRDGYTF
NA	NA	TRBV20-1	TRBJ2-7	TGCAGTGCCCTAACAGGGAATCGGGTGTACGAGCAGTACTTC	CSALTGNRVYEQYF
NA	NA	TRBV10-3	TRBJ2-3	TGTGCCATCAGTGAGCCCCGGGACAACACAGATACGCAGTATTTT	CAISEPRDNTDTQYF
NA	TRBD1	TRBV20-1	TRBJ2-7	TGCAGTGCCGGTCAGGGGGCCTTGTCACAGTACTACGAGCAGTACTTC	CSAGQGALSQYYEQYF
NA	NA	TRBV20-1	TRBJ2-7	TGCAGTGCTCCGACTGGGCACGAGCAGTACTTC	CSAPTGHEQYF
few	NA	TRBV28	TRBJ1-6	TGTGCCAGCAGTCACCCAACCGACGATAATTCACCCCTCCACTTT	CASSHPTDDNSPLHF
NA	TRBD2	TRBV5-1	TRBJ2-1	TGCGCCAGCAGCTTAGGTGTTAGCGGGAGGGATGAGTTCTTC	CASSLGVSGRDEFF
once	TRBD2	TRBV28	TRBJ2-1	TGTGCCAGCAGTTTAGTGCGGGAGTGGGGTGAGCAGTTCTTC	CASSLVREWGEQFF
NA	NA	TRBV27	TRBJ2-7	TGTGCCAGCAGTTCCCTGACAGGAGCGGAGGAGCAGTACTTC	CASSSLTGAEEQYF
NA	NA	TRBV11-3	TRBJ2-1	TGTGCCAGCAGCTTAGAGGGGAAACCAGGTGAGCAGTTCTTC	CASSLEGKPGEQFF
NA	NA	TRBV6-2/TRBV6-3	TRBJ2-6	TGTGCCAGCAGTCCTCCTTCTAGACGGCCCTCTGGGGCCAACGTCCTGACTTTC	CASSPPSRRPSGANVLTF
once	TRBD1	TRBV28	TRBJ2-7	TGTGCCAGCGGAAGGACAGGGGCGCGGCACAAGCAGTACTTC	CASGRTGARHKQYF
NA	TRBD1	TRBV6-4	TRBJ2-3	TGTGCCAGCAGACCCGGGACAGGCGACACAGATACGCAGTATTTT	CASRPGTGDTDTQYF
NA	NA	TRBV20-1	TRBJ2-1	TGCAGTGCTAGAGGACACATAGATTGGGATGAGCAGTTCTTC	CSARGHIDWDEQFF
NA	NA	TRBV4-2	TRBJ2-1	TGTGCCAGCAGCCCCAGCTCCGGTCAGGGAATATACAATGAGCAGTTCTTC	CASSPSSGQGIYNEQFF
NA	NA	TRBV20-1	TRBJ2-1	TGCAGTGCTACCCTATTAGCCGGTGGTGAGCAGTTCTTC	CSATLLAGGEQFF
NA	TRBD2	TRBV20-1	TRBJ2-7	TGCAGTGCTAGAGAGAGAAAGGGAGGGCTCTACGAGCAGTACTTC	CSARERKGGLYEQYF
few	NA	TRBV4-1	TRBJ1-2	TGCGCCAGCAGCCAAGAGGGCCAGGGGAGGTACACCTTC	CASSQEGQGRYTF
NA	NA	TRBV11-2	TRBJ2-5	TGTGCCAGCAGCCCCCGTGGGGTGGGGCAAGAGACCCAGTACTTC	CASSPRGVGQETQYF
NA	NA	TRBV6-4	TRBJ2-1	TGTGCCAGCTCAGAATCACTCTCCTACAATGAGCAGTTCTTC	CASSESLSYNEQFF
NA	NA	TRBV4-3	TRBJ1-2	TGCGCCAGCAGCCAAGATTTAAACGATGGCTACACCTTC	CASSQDLNDGYTF
NA	NA	TRBV20-1	TRBJ1-1	TGCAGTGCTAGAGGCATGCCGGGTCGCACTGAAGCTTTCTTT	CSARGMPGRTEAFF
NA	TRBD2	TRBV20-1	TRBJ2-7	TGCAGTGTCGCCATCATTTCTAGCGGGAGAAGTTACGAGCAGTACTTC	CSVAIISSGRSYEQYF
NA	TRBD1	TRBV7-2	TRBJ1-4	TGTGCCAGCAGCAAAGCCCCGGGACAGGGTCAAGAAAAACTGTTTTTT	CASSKAPGQGQEKLFF
NA	NA	TRBV12-3/TRBV12-4	TRBJ2-7	TGTGCCAGCAGTTTTAACGGGAACAAAGATGAGCAGTACTTC	CASSFNGNKDEQYF
NA	NA	TRBV7-2	TRBJ2-7	TGTGCCAGCAGCTTAGATTGGCGTGGTCCCGAGTCCTACGAGCAGTACTTC	CASSLDWRGPESYEQYF
many	NA	TRBV20-1	TRBJ1-4	TGCAGTGCTAGAGTGTTTGGCAACGCTAATGAAAAACTGTTTTTT	CSARVFGNANEKLFF
few	NA	TRBV4-2	TRBJ2-7	TGTGCCAGCAGCCAAGATCTAGTGGGGGGCCGGTACGAGCAGTACTTC	CASSQDLVGGRYEQYF
NA	NA	TRBV2	TRBJ2-7	TGTGCCAATGCAGGGGATTCCTACGAGCAGTACTTC	CANAGDSYEQYF
NA	TRBD1	TRBV12-3/TRBV12-4	TRBJ1-6	TGTGCCAGCAGCCGACAGGGGGTTAGTTCACCCCTCCACTTT	CASSRQGVSSPLHF
NA	TRBD1	TRBV30	TRBJ1-4	TGTGCCTGGGACCGACAGGGTGCCGAAAAACTGTTTTTT	CAWDRQGAEKLFF
NA	TRBD2	TRBV20-1	TRBJ2-5	TGCAGTGCTTTGCGCACTAGCGGGGGGGCAGAGACCCAGTACTTC	CSALRTSGGAETQYF
few	TRBD1	TRBV6-6	TRBJ1-6	TGTGCCAGCAGGAAATGGGACAGTGGCAATTCACCCCTCCACTTT	CASRKWDSGNSPLHF
many	NA	TRBV4-1	TRBJ2-3	TGCGCCAGCAGCACTTCCGGGACTGCATCTAGCACAGATACGCAGTATTTT	CASSTSGTASSTDTQYF
NA	TRBD2	TRBV11-3	TRBJ2-5	TGTGCCAGCAGCTCTGGGACTAGCGGGAGGTGGAACCAAGAGACCCAGTACTTC	CASSSGTSGRWNQETQYF
few	TRBD2	TRBV7-7	TRBJ2-1	TGTGCCAGCAGTCTGCTAGCGGGTGGTGAGCAGTTCTTC	CASSLLAGGEQFF
NA	TRBD1	TRBV7-2	TRBJ2-7	TGTGCCAGCAGCATGACAGGGATCAGCTCCTACGAGCAGTACTTC	CASSMTGISSYEQYF